This T cell receptor (beta chain) was found in a study of T cells after yellow fever vaccination. Trimming left V 6 bases short and J 1 base short, with 15 bases between. CDR1 DFQATT and CDR2 SNEGSKA come from the germline V gene (reference sequence). The CDR3 loop spans 14 amino acids. The authors made TCR cDNA by 5'RACE template switching, adding a universal primer site and UMIs. TCRdb fed the 5' RACE reads into MiXCR, producing one record per CDR3 protein. The table shows under 300,000 distinct CDR3 sequences, with about 7% occurring only once. Study-wide results and limits: In post-booster samples, most primary-vaccination clones reappeared (approximately 97% CD4, roughly 89% CD8).

This clonotype was seen a few times. Its antigen is unidentified. This sequence joins TRBV20-1 and TRBJ1-1; D is unclear. The source is a man aged 25-40 years who received the YFV17D yellow fever vaccine. Specimen: CD4+ T cells sorted from PBMCs, collected 15 days after the yellow fever booster vaccination. The CDR3 loop is CSAQEVAKNTEAFF. CDR3 bases: TGCAGTGCCCAAGAGGTGGCGAAGAACACTGAAGCTTTCTTT.